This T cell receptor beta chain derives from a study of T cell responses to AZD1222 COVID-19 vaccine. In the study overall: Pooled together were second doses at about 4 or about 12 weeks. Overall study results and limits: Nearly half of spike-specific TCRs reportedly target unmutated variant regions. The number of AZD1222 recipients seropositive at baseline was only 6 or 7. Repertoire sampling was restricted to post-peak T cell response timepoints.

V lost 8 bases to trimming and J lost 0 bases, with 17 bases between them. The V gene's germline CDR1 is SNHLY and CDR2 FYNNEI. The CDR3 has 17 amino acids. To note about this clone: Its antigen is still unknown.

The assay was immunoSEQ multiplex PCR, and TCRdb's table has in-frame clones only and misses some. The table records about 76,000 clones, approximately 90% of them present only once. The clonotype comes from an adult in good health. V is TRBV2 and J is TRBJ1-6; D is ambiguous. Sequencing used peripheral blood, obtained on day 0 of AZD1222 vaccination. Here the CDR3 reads CASATSGSSSYNSPLHF. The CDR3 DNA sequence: TGTGCCAGCGCCACGTCTGGGTCAAGCTCCTATAATTCACCCCTCCACTTT.